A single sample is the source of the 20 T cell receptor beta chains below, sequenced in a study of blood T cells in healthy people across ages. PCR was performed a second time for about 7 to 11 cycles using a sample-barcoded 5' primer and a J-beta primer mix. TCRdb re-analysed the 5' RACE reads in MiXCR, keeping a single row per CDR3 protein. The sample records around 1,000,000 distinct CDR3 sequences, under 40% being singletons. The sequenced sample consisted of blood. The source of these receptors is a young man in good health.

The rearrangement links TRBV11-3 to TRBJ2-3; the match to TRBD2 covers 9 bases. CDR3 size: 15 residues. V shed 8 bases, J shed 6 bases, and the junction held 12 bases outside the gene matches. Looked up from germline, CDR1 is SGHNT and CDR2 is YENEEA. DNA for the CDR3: TGTGCCAGCGGCAGATCTAGCGGGAAAATCGATACGCAGTATTTT. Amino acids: CASGRSSGKIDTQYF.

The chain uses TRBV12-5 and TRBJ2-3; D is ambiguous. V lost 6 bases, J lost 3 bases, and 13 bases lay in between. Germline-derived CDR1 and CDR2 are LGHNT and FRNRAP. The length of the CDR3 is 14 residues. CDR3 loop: CASGLLGKTDTQYF. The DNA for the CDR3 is TGTGCTAGTGGCCTTTTAGGAAAAACAGATACGCAGTATTTT.

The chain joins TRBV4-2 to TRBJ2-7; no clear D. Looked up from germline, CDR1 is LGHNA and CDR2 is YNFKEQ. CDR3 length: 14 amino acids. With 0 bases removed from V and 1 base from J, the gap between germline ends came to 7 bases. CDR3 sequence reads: CASSQERVSYEQYF. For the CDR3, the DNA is TGTGCCAGCAGCCAAGAAAGGGTATCCTACGAGCAGTACTTC.

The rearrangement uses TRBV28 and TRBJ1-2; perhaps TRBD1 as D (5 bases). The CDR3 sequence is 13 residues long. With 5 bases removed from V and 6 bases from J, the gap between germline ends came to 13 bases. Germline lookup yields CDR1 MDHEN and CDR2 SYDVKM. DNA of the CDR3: TGTGCCAGCAGTACCTTCCAGGGTAATGGCTACACCTTC. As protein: CASSTFQGNGYTF.

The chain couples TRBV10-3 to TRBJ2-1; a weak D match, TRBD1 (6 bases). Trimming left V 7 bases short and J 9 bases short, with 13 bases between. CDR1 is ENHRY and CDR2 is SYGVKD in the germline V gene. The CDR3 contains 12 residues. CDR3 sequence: CAIKRTDSEQFF. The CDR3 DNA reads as TGTGCCATCAAGCGGACAGACAGTGAGCAGTTCTTC.

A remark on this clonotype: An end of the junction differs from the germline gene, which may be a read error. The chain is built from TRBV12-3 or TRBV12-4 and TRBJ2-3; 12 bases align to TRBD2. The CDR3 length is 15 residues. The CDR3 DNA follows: TGCGCCAACAGCCTAGCGGGGGGGAACACAGATACGCAGTATTTT. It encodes CANSLAGGNTDTQYF.

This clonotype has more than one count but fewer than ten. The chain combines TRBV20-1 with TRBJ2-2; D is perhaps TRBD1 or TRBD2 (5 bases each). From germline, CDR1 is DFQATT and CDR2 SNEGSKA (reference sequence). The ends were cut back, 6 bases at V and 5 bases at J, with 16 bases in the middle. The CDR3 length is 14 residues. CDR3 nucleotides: TGCAGTGCCAGTCCTGGGGGTGGAACCGGGGAGCTGTTTTTT. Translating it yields CSASPGGGTGELFF.

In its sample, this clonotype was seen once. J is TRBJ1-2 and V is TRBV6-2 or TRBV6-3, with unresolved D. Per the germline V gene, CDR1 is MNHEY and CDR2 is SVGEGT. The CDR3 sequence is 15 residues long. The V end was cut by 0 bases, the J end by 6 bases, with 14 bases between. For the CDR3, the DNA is TGTGCCAGCAGTTACTCGATGAGGGAAGGACATGGCTACACCTTC. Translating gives CASSYSMREGHGYTF.

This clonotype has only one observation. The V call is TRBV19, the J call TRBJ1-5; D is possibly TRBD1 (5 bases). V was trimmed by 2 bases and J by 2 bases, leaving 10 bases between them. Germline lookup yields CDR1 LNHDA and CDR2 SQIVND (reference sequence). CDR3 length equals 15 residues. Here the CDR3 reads CASSISGTRNQPQHF. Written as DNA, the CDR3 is TGTGCCAGTAGTATATCCGGGACTCGCAATCAGCCCCAGCATTTT.

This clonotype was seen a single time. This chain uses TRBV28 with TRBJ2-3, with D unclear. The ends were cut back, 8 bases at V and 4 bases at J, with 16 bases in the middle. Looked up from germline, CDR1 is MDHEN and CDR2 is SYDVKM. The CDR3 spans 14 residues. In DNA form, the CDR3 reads TGTGCCAGCTCCCGAGCCCGAGTTGCAGATACGCAGTATTTT. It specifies CASSRARVADTQYF. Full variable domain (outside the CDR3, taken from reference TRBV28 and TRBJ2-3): DVKVTQSSRYLVKRTGEKVFLECVQDMDHENMFWYRQDPGLGLRLIYFSYDVKMKEKGDIPEGYSVSREKKERFSLILESASTNQTSMYLCASSRARVADTQYFGPGTRLTVL.

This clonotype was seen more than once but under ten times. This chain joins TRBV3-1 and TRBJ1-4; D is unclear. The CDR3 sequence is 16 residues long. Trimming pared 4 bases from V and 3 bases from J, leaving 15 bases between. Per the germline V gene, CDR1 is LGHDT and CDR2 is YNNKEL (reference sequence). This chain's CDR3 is CASSRKTGVPNEKLFF. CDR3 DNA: TGTGCCAGCAGCCGTAAAACGGGCGTACCTAATGAAAAACTGTTTTTT.

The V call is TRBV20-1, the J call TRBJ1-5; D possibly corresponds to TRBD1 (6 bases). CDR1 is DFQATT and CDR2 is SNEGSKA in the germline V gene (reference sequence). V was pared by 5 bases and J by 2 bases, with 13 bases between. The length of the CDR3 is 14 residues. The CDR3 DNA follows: TGCAGTGCTCAACCCAGACAGGGCAATCAGCCCCAGCATTTT. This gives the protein CSAQPRQGNQPQHF.

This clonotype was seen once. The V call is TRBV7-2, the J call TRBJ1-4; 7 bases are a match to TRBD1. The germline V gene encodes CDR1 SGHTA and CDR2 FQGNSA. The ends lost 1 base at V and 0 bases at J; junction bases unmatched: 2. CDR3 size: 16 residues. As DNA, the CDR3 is TGTGCCAGCAGCTTAGAGGGACAGACAACTAATGAAAAACTGTTTTTT. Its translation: CASSLEGQTTNEKLFF.

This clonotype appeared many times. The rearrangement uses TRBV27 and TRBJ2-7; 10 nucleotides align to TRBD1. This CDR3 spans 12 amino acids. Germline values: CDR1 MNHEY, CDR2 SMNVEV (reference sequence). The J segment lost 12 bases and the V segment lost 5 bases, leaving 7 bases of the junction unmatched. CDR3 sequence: CASSRRGQGTYF. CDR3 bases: TGTGCCAGCAGTCGACGGGGACAGGGGACGTACTTC.

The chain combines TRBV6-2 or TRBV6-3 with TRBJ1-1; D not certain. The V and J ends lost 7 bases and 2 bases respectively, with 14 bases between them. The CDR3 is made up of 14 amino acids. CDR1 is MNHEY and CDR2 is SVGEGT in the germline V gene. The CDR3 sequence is CASIHRAGNTEAFF. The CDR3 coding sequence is TGTGCCAGCATCCATCGGGCCGGTAACACTGAAGCTTTCTTT.

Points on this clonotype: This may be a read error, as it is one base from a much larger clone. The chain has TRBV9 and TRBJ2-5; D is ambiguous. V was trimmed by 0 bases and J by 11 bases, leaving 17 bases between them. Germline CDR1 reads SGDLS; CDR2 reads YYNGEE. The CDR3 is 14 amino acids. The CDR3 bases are TGTGCCAGCAGCGTAGCTGGATACTCTCGTGAGCAGTACTTC. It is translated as CASSVAGYSREQYF.

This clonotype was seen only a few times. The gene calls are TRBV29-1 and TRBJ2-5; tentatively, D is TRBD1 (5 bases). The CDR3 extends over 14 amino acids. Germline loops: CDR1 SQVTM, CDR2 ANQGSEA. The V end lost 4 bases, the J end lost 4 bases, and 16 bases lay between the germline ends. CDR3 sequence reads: CSVADREVSETQYF. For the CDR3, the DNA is TGCAGCGTTGCCGACAGAGAGGTCTCAGAGACCCAGTACTTC.

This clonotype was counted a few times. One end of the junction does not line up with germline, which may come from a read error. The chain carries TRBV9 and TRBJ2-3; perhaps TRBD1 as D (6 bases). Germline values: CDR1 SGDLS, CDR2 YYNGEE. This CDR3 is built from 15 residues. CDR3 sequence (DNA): TGTGCCTGCAGCTCCAGGGGCCGCTCTCCAGATACGCAGTATTTT. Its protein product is CACSSRGRSPDTQYF.

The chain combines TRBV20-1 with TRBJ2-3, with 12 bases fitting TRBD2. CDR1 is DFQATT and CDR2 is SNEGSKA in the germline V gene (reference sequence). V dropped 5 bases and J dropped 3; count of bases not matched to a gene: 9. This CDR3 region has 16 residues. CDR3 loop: CSAERGLAGGTDTQYF. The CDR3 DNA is TGCAGTGCTGAGAGGGGACTAGCGGGTGGGACAGATACGCAGTATTTT.

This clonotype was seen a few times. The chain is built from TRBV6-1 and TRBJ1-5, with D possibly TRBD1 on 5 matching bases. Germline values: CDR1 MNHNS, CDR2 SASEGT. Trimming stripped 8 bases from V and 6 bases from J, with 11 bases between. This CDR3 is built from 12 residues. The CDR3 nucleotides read TGTGCCAGCCTCTCGGGACTTCAGCCCCAGCATTTT. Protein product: CASLSGLQPQHF.